This T cell receptor beta chain derives from a study of Ad26.COV2.S vaccination and SARS-CoV-2 variants. Looking at the study overall: The study gave Ad26.COV2.S intramuscularly, once or twice 56 days apart.

Treatment defined: about 20 received Ad26.COV2.S at low or high dose, single or two shots; about five received placebo; per-sample allocation not given. On day 63 after the first injection, vaccine and placebo recipients gave samples. It was an adult aged 18-55 years in Boston who was the donor. V lost 4 bases and J lost 6, with 16 bases in between. This CDR3 comprises 14 residues. Germline CDR1 SEHNR, CDR2 FQNEAQ (reference sequence). TCRdb keeps only in-frame clones here, not all; method: immunoSEQ multiplex PCR. The profile covers roughly 510,000 clones, with 87% appearing a single time and around 13% taken by the ten largest.

This sequence originates from a person aged 18-60 years who received the Ad26.COV2.S COVID-19 vaccine or a placebo. The chain joins TRBV7-9 to TRBJ2-7; a possible D gene is TRBD1 (6 bases). The material was peripheral blood, obtained in a trial of Ad26.COV2.S vaccine versus placebo. In DNA, the CDR3 is TGTGCCAGCAGCTCTCTACAGGGCCACGGCGAGCAGTACTTC. It specifies CASSSLQGHGEQYF.